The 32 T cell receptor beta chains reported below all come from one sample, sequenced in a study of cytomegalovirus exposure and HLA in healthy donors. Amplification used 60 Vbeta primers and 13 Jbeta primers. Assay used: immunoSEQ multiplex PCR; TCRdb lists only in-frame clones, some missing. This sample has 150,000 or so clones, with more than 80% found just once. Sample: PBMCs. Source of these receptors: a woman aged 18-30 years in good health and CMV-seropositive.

The CDR3 loop is CASSEPGQGKSYNEQFF. CDR3 DNA sequence: TGCGCCAGCAGCGAACCGGGACAGGGAAAGTCCTACAATGAGCAGTTCTTC. V and J are TRBV5-1 and TRBJ2-1; TRBD1 matches at 9 bases. J was trimmed by 1 base and V by 4 bases; bases with no gene match: 9. The CDR3 has 17 residues. Germline V gene lookup returns CDR1 SGHRS and CDR2 YFSETQ.

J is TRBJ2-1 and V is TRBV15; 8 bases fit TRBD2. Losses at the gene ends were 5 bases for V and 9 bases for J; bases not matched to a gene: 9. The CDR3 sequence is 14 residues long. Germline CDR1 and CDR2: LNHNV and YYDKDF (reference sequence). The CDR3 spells CATSSSGGRGEQFF. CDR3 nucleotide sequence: TGTGCCACCAGCTCATCGGGGGGGCGAGGTGAGCAGTTCTTC.

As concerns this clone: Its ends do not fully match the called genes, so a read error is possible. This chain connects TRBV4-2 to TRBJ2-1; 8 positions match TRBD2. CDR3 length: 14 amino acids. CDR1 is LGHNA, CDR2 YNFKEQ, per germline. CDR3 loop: CASSETLLGGANLF. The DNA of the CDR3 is TGTGCCAGCAGCGAGACCCTGCTCGGGGGGGCCAACCTCTTC.

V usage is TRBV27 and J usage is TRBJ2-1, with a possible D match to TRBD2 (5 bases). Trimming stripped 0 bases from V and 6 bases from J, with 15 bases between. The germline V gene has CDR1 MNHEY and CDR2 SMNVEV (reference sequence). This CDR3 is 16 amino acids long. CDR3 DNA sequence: TGTGCCAGCAGTTTATCCCCACAGCGGATATTCAATGAGCAGTTCTTC. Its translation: CASSLSPQRIFNEQFF.

CDR3 DNA sequence: TGTGCCAGCTCACCAAGGCCGGAGAATGAGCAGTTCTTC. This codes for CASSPRPENEQFF. This sequence joins TRBV18 and TRBJ2-1; unclear D gene. Trimming stripped 2 bases from V and 7 bases from J, with 9 bases between. Looked up from germline, CDR1 is KGHSH and CDR2 is LQKENI. The CDR3 is 13 amino acids.

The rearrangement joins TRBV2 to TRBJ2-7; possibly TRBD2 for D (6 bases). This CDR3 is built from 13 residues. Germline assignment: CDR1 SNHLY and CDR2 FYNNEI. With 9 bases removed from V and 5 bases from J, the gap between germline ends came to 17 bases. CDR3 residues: CARGGESVDEQYF. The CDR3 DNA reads TGTGCCAGGGGAGGAGAATCCGTCGACGAGCAGTACTTC.

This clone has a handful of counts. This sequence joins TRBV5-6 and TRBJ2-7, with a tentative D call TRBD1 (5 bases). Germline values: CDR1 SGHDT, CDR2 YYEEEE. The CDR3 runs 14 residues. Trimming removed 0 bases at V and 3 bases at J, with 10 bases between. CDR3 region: CASSLDDSFYEQYF. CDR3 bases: TGTGCCAGCAGCTTGGATGACAGCTTCTACGAGCAGTACTTC.

The CDR3 DNA is TGTGCCAGCAGCTTGCTTCAGGGAAGATACGATCAGCCCCAGCATTTT. The encoded protein is CASSLLQGRYDQPQHF. The chain links TRBV5-7 to TRBJ1-5; a possible D gene is TRBD1 (5 bases). TRBV5-7 is an ORF, and what it does is uncertain. The CDR3 sequence is 16 residues long. The V end lost 1 base, the J end lost 5 bases, and 16 bases lay between the germline ends.

CDR3 sequence reads: CASSLNRGYNQPQHF. CDR3 in DNA: TGTGCCAGCAGCTTAAACAGGGGCTACAATCAGCCCCAGCATTTT. The chain combines TRBV7-8 with TRBJ1-5, with TRBD1 matching 7 bases. Trimming removed 2 bases from V and 3 bases from J; junction bases left unmatched: 4. From germline, CDR1 is SGHVS and CDR2 FQNEAQ. The length of the CDR3 is 15 residues.

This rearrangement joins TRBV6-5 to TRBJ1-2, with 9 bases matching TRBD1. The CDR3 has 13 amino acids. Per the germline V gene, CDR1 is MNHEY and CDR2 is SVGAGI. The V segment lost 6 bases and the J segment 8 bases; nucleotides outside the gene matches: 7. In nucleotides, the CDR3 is TGTGCCAGCAGCCTAGACAGGGGGAGAGGCTACACCTTC. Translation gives CASSLDRGRGYTF.

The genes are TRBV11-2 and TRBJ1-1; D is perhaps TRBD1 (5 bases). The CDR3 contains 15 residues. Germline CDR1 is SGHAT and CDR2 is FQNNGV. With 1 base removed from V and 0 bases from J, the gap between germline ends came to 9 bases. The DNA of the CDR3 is TGTGCCAGCAGCTTAGTGTCGGGGGTGAACACTGAAGCTTTCTTT. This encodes CASSLVSGVNTEAFF.

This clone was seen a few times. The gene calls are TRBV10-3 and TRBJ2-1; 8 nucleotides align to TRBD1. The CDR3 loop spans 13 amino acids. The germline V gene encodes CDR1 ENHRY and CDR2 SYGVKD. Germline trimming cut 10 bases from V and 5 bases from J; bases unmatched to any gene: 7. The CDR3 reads CATAGQADNEQFF. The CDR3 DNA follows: TGTGCCACCGCGGGACAGGCCGACAATGAGCAGTTCTTC.

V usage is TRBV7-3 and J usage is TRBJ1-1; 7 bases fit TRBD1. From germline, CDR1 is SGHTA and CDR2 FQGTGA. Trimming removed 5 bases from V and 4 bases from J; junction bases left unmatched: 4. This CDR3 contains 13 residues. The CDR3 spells CASSTEGATEAFF. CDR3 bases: TGTGCCAGCAGCACGGAGGGGGCCACTGAAGCTTTCTTT.

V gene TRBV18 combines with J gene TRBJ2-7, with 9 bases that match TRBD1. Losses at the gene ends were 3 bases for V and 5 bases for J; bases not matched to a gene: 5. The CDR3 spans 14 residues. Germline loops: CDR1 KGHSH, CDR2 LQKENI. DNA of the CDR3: TGTGCCAGCTCACCGGACAGGGGTACCAACGAGCAGTACTTC. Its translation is CASSPDRGTNEQYF.

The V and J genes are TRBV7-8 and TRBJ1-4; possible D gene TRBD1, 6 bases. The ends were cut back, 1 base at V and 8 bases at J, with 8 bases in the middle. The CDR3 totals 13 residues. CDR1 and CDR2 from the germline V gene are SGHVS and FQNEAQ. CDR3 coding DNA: TGTGCCAGCAGCTTAGTACAGGGAGAAAAACTGTTTTTT. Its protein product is CASSLVQGEKLFF.

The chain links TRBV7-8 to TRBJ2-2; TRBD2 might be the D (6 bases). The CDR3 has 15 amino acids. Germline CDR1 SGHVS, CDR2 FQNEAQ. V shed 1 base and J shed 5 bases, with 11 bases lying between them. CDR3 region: CASSLGVRGTGELFF. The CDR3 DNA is TGTGCCAGCAGCTTAGGAGTACGGGGGACCGGGGAGCTGTTTTTT.

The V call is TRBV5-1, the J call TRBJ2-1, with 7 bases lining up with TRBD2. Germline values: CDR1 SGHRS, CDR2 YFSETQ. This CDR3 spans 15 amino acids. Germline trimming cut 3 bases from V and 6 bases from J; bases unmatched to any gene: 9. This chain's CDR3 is CASSSRLAGGNEQFF. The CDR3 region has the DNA TGCGCCAGCAGCTCACGACTAGCCGGGGGCAATGAGCAGTTCTTC. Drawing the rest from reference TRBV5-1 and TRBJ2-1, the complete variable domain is KAGVTQTPRYLIKTRGQQVTLSCSPISGHRSVSWYQQTPGQGLQFLFEYFSETQRNKGNFPGRFSGRQFSNSRSEMNVSTLELGDSALYLCASSSRLAGGNEQFFGPGTRLTVL.

The CDR3 DNA sequence: TGCGCCAGCAGCCTAACCGGGACAGACGTTTTTGAAGCTTTCTTT. Protein: CASSLTGTDVFEAFF. This sequence joins TRBV5-1 and TRBJ1-1; 7 bases are shared with TRBD1. The CDR3 consists of 15 residues. Trimming took 4 bases from V and 7 from J; bases not matched to a gene: 13. Germline CDR1 SGHRS, CDR2 YFSETQ.

CDR3 region: CASSLVGGYNEQFF. CDR3 DNA: TGTGCCAGCAGCTTAGTCGGAGGGTACAATGAGCAGTTCTTC. The rearrangement uses TRBV11-3 and TRBJ2-1; perhaps TRBD2 as D (6 bases). This CDR3 has 14 amino acids. V gave up 1 base and J gave up 4 bases, with 8 bases separating them. From germline, CDR1 is SGHNT and CDR2 YENEEA.

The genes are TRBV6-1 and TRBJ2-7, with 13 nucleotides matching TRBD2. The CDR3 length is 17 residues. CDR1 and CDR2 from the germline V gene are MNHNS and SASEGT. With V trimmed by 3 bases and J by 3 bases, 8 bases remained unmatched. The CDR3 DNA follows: TGTGCCAGCAGTGATTGGACTAGCGGGGGTAATGACTACGAGCAGTACTTC. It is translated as CASSDWTSGGNDYEQYF.

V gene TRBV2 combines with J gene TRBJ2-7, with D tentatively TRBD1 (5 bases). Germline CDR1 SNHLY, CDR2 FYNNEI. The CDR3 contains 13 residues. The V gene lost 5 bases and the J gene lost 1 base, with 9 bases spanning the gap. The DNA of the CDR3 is TGTGCCAGCAGTCGCCAGGGATCCTACGAGCAGTACTTC. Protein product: CASSRQGSYEQYF.

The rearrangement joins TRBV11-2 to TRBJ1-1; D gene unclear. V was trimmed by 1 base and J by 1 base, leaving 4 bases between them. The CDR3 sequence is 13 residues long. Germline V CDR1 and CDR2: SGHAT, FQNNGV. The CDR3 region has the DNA TGTGCCAGCAGCTTAGGAGGGAACACTGAAGCTTTCTTT. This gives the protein CASSLGGNTEAFF.

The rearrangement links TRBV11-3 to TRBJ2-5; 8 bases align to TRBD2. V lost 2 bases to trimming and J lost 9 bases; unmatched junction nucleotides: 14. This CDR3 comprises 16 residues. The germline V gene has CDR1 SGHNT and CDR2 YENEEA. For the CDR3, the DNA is TGTGCCAGCAGCTTAAGCGCCAGCGGGGGCCCCGGGGCCCAGTACTTC. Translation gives CASSLSASGGPGAQYF.

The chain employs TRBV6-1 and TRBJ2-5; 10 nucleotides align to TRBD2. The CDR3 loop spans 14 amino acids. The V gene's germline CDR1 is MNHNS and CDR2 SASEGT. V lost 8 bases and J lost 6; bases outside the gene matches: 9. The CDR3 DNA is TGTGCCAGCGGTTCTAGCGGGGGTAGTCAGACCCAGTACTTC. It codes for CASGSSGGSQTQYF.

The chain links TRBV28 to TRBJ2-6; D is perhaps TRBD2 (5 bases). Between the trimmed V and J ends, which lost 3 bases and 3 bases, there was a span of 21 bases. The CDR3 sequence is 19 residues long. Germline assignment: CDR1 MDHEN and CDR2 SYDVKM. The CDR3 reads CASSLDSRQVIVGANVLTF. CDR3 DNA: TGTGCCAGCAGTTTGGACTCTCGGCAGGTTATAGTTGGGGCCAACGTCCTGACTTTC.

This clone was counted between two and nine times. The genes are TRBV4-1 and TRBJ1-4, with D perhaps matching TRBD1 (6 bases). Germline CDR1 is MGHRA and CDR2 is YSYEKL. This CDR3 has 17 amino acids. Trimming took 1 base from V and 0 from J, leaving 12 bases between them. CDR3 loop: CASSQGQGSATNEKLFF. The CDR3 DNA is TGCGCCAGCAGCCAAGGGCAGGGGTCTGCAACTAATGAAAAACTGTTTTTT.

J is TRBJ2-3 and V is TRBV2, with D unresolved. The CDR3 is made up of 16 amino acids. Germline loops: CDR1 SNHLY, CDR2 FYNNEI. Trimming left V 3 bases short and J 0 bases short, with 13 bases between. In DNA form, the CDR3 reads TGTGCCAGCAGTGACGATTATAGCCCTAGCACAGATACGCAGTATTTT. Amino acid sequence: CASSDDYSPSTDTQYF.

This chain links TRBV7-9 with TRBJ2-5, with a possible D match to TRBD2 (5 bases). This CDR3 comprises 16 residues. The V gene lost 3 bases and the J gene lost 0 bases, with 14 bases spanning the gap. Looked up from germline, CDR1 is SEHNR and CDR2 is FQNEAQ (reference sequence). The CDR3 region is CASSFSGSQYQETQYF. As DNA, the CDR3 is TGTGCCAGCAGCTTCTCGGGGAGCCAGTACCAAGAGACCCAGTACTTC.

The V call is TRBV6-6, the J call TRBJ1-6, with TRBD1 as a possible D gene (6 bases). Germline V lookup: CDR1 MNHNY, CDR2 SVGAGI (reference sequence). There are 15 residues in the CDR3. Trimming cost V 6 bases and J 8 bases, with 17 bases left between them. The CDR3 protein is CASRQGLVGDSPLHF. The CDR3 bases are TGTGCCAGCAGGCAGGGGCTAGTAGGGGATTCACCCCTCCACTTT.

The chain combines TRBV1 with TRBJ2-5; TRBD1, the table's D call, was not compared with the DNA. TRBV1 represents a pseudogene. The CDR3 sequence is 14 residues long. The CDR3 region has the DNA TGCACCAGCAGCCGAATACAGGGCGTTCGGACCCAGTACTTC. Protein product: CTSSRIQGVRTQYF.

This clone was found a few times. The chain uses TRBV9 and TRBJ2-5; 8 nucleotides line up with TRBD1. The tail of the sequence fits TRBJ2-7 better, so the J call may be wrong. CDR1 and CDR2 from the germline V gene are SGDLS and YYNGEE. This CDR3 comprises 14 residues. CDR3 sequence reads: CASSLGQGGYEQYF. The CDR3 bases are TGTGCCAGCAGCCTCGGACAGGGCGGCTACGAGCAGTACTTC.

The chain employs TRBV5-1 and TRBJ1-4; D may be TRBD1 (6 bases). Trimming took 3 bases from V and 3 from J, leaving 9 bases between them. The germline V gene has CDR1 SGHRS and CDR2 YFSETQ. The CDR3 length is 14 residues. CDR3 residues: CASSWGGSNEKLFF. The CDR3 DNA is TGCGCCAGCAGCTGGGGGGGCTCTAATGAAAAACTGTTTTTT.